Sequencing of this T cell receptor (beta chain) was carried out in a study of T cells in Graves' hyperthyroidism and ophthalmopathy. V was pared by 0 bases and J by 3 bases, with 20 bases between. The germline CDR1 and CDR2 sequences are SGHAT and FQNNGV. This CDR3 contains 18 residues. Researchers took RNA transcripts and amplified the TCR beta CDR3 regions from them. The HTBI set primed first-round TCR CDR3 RT-PCR. One entry per CDR3 protein, called by TCRdb with MiXCR from the multiplex PCR reads. The sample shows around 190,000 distinct CDR3 sequences, approximately 15% of them seen only once. The study's findings and limits: Blood also carried most thyroid clonotypes expanded above 0.001.

This clonotype came up many times. The antigen remains undetermined. The gene calls are TRBV11-2 and TRBJ1-1; D gene uncertain. The clonotype was recovered from a woman aged 50 to 60 with Graves' hyperthyroidism. Sequencing was performed on blood. The DNA of the CDR3 is TGTGCCAGCAGCTTAGATCAATACTACAGTTCGAGTGACACTGAAGCTTTCTTT. Its translation is CASSLDQYYSSSDTEAFF.